This T cell receptor (beta chain) derives from a study of T cell repertoires in cytomegalovirus infection. Study as a whole: Epitope selection comprised recently identified HLA-C-restricted CMV epitopes and well-studied HLA-B-restricted CMV epitopes. Both a matching HLA type and CMV infection were indicated by public TCR beta signatures. Overall study results and limits: Identification of carriers of CMV plus the relevant HLA was performed using cumulative public TCR beta family frequency. Across the ex vivo response, the dominant clonotypes were HLA-C-restricted CMV-specific TCR beta clonotypes.

This clonotype was seen a few times. Antigen specificity is unknown. TCRdb reanalysed the reads using MiXCR and keeps one entry per CDR3 protein. The data contain hundreds of thousands of distinct CDR3 sequences, 32% of them singletons. This receptor was obtained from a human donor in good health (CMV status not recorded). Some clones in this sample may be carry-over from other donors' samples. Sequencing used cultured CD8+ T cells from PBMCs, obtained from culture after CMV antigen stimulation.

The CDR3 nucleotides are TGTGCCAGCAGTTACTCGATGAGGTCCGGCAATGAGCAGTTCTTC. Translating gives CASSYSMRSGNEQFF. This chain uses TRBV6-2 or TRBV6-3 with TRBJ2-1; D not resolved. This CDR3 has 15 residues. Trimming took 0 bases from V and 6 from J, leaving 12 bases between them. Germline loops: CDR1 MNHEY, CDR2 SVGEGT.